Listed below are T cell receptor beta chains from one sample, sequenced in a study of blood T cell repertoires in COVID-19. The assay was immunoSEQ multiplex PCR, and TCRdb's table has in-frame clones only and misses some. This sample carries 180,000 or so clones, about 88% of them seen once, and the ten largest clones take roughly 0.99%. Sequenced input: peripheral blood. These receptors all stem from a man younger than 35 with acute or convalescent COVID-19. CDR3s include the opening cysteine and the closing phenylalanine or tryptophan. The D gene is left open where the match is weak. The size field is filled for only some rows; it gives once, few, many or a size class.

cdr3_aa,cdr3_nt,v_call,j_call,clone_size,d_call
CASSPDSGNLYGYTF,TGTGCCAGCTCACCAGATTCGGGGAACCTCTATGGCTACACCTTC,TRBV18,TRBJ1-2,NA,NA
CAWSGRGEVQPQHF,TGTGCCTGGAGTGGCAGGGGGGAGGTTCAGCCCCAGCATTTT,TRBV30,TRBJ1-5,NA,TRBD1
CASALGQGFHEQYF,TGTGCCAGCGCCCTCGGGCAGGGCTTTCACGAGCAGTACTTC,TRBV18,TRBJ2-7,NA,NA
CATSRLQGGNQPQHF,TGTGCCACCAGCAGACTACAGGGGGGCAATCAGCCCCAGCATTTT,TRBV15,TRBJ1-5,NA,TRBD1
CASSQAHGKGDTQYF,TGCGCCAGCAGCCAGGCCCATGGTAAGGGGGATACGCAGTATTTT,TRBV4-1,TRBJ2-3,NA,NA
CASSLALAANTGELFF,TGCGCCAGCAGCTTGGCGCTAGCGGCGAACACCGGGGAGCTGTTTTTT,TRBV5-1,TRBJ2-2,NA,TRBD2
CASTETGAKKPIYF,TGTGCCAGTACTGAGACAGGGGCCAAAAAGCCCATATATTTT,TRBV19,TRBJ1-3,NA,TRBD1
CASSQPARGDEQYF,TGTGCCAGCAGCCAACCCGCCAGGGGCGACGAGCAGTACTTC,TRBV3-1/TRBV3-2,TRBJ2-7,NA,NA
CASSRGYSNQPQHF,TGTGCCAGCAGTCGAGGTTATAGCAATCAGCCCCAGCATTTT,TRBV28,TRBJ1-5,NA,NA
CASNRDNQPQHF,TGTGCCAGCAACCGGGACAATCAGCCCCAGCATTTT,TRBV19,TRBJ1-5,NA,NA
CASSPEGQGGNQPQHF,TGTGCCAGCTCACCGGAGGGACAGGGGGGCAATCAGCCCCAGCATTTT,TRBV18,TRBJ1-5,NA,TRBD1
CSASLQGTSDGYTF,TGCAGTGCTAGTCTACAGGGGACCTCGGATGGCTACACCTTC,TRBV20-1,TRBJ1-2,NA,TRBD1
CASSLLRYNEQFF,TGTGCCAGCAGTTTATTGAGATACAATGAGCAGTTCTTC,TRBV28,TRBJ2-1,NA,NA
CASSLGGRSSGNTIYF,TGTGCCAGCAGCTTGGGAGGTAGAAGCTCTGGAAACACCATATATTTT,TRBV5-4,TRBJ1-3,NA,NA
CASSLRDEQYF,TGTGCCAGCAGCCTGCGGGACGAGCAGTACTTC,TRBV5-8,TRBJ2-7,NA,NA
CASSQQGTNEKLFF,TGCGCCAGCAGCCAACAGGGGACTAATGAAAAACTGTTTTTT,TRBV4-1,TRBJ1-4,NA,NA
CASSVDVYTRTAYNEQFF,TGTGCCAGCAGCGTAGACGTTTATACACGGACAGCCTACAATGAGCAGTTCTTC,TRBV9,TRBJ2-1,NA,NA
CASSQGQGSGELFF,TGTGCCAGCAGCCAAGGACAGGGTTCCGGGGAGCTGTTTTTT,TRBV3-1/TRBV3-2,TRBJ2-2,NA,TRBD1
CATGQGDYGYTF,TGTGCAACGGGACAGGGGGACTATGGCTACACCTTC,TRBV30,TRBJ1-2,NA,TRBD1
CASSLGPPGTNNEQFF,TGTGCCAGCAGCTTAGGGCCACCCGGGACAAACAATGAGCAGTTCTTC,TRBV7-8,TRBJ2-1,NA,NA
CASSQTRDRGPYNEQFF,TGCGCCAGCAGCCAAACGCGGGACAGGGGGCCGTACAATGAGCAGTTCTTC,TRBV4-1,TRBJ2-1,NA,TRBD1
CATSRDRDKETQYF,TGTGCCACCAGCAGAGACAGGGACAAAGAGACCCAGTACTTC,TRBV15,TRBJ2-5,NA,NA
CASSLEPGSYEQYF,TGCGCCAGCAGCTTGGAGCCGGGTTCCTACGAGCAGTACTTC,TRBV5-1,TRBJ2-7,NA,NA
CASSPNSGTSGNTIYF,TGTGCCAGCTCACCTAACAGTGGCACCTCTGGAAACACCATATATTTT,TRBV18,TRBJ1-3,NA,NA
CASSFGGYGYTF,TGTGCCAGCAGTTTCGGGGGATACGGCTACACCTTC,TRBV12-3/TRBV12-4,TRBJ1-2,NA,NA
CASSLPPVTSGGRTDTQYF,TGTGCCAGCAGTTTACCTCCCGTGACTAGCGGGGGCCGCACAGATACGCAGTATTTT,TRBV28,TRBJ2-3,NA,TRBD2
CASLSSYNSPLHF,TGTGCCAGCTTGAGTTCCTATAATTCACCCCTCCACTTT,TRBV2,TRBJ1-6,NA,NA
CASRLTGVDYGYTF,TGTGCCAGCAGACTAACAGGGGTCGACTATGGCTACACCTTC,TRBV6-5,TRBJ1-2,NA,TRBD1
CASSQETGMNTEAFF,TGTGCCAGCAGCCAAGAAACAGGGATGAACACTGAAGCTTTCTTT,TRBV3-1/TRBV3-2,TRBJ1-1,NA,NA
CASSSTGSATEAFF,TGCGCCAGCAGCTCGACAGGGTCGGCCACTGAAGCTTTCTTT,TRBV5-1,TRBJ1-1,NA,TRBD1
CASSAGQGSEAFF,TGCGCCAGCAGCGCGGGACAGGGAAGCGAAGCTTTCTTT,TRBV5-1,TRBJ1-1,NA,TRBD1
CASSLGRTHLGNEQFF,TGTGCCAGCAGCTTGGGGAGGACCCACCTAGGGAATGAGCAGTTCTTC,TRBV7-3,TRBJ2-1,NA,NA
CAWSSGTLNSPLHF,TGTGCCTGGAGTTCCGGGACTCTAAATTCACCCCTCCACTTT,TRBV30,TRBJ1-6,NA,NA
CASSSTLRGRPPGAFF,TGTGCCAGCAGTTCAACACTAAGGGGGCGCCCCCCCGGAGCTTTCTTT,TRBV6-6,TRBJ1-1,NA,TRBD1
CASSPSGEKETQYF,TGTGCCAGCAGCCCCAGCGGGGAGAAAGAGACCCAGTACTTC,TRBV21-1,TRBJ2-5,NA,NA
CASSPTRTSSGETQYF,TGTGCCAGCAGTCCTACACGGACTAGCTCTGGGGAGACCCAGTACTTC,TRBV3-1/TRBV3-2,TRBJ2-5,NA,TRBD2
CASSYSQDRPNTEAFF,TGTGCCAGCAGTTACTCGCAAGACAGGCCGAACACCGAAGCTTTCTTT,TRBV6-5,TRBJ1-1,NA,NA
CASSVPGSNEKLFF,TGTGCCAGCAGTGTTCCGGGTTCTAATGAAAAACTGTTTTTT,TRBV25-1,TRBJ1-4,few,NA
CASSLVAGRPNTEAFF,TGTGCCAGCAGCTTAGTGGCAGGCCGGCCCAACACTGAAGCTTTCTTT,TRBV11-2,TRBJ1-1,NA,NA
CASSQMGRRGSTDTQYF,TGTGCCAGCAGCCAAATGGGCCGTCGGGGGAGCACAGATACGCAGTATTTT,TRBV3-1/TRBV3-2,TRBJ2-3,NA,NA
CAWSTGLATEAFF,TGTGCCTGGAGTACAGGGCTGGCCACTGAAGCTTTCTTT,TRBV30,TRBJ1-1,NA,NA
CAWNTGGRTDTQYF,TGTGCCTGGAACACCGGCGGCCGGACAGATACGCAGTATTTT,TRBV30,TRBJ2-3,NA,NA
CASSPSTGGTEAFF,TGTGCCAGCAGCCCTTCAACAGGGGGCACTGAAGCTTTCTTT,TRBV7-8,TRBJ1-1,NA,TRBD1
CASSPDRGFRYGYTF,TGTGCCAGCAGCCCGGACAGGGGGTTTCGCTATGGCTACACCTTC,TRBV5-6,TRBJ1-2,once,TRBD1
CASTASGSEAFF,TGTGCCAGCACCGCCTCGGGGAGTGAAGCTTTCTTT,TRBV11-2,TRBJ1-1,once,NA
CASSPRSGSNNEQFF,TGTGCCAGCTCCCCCAGGTCTGGGTCGAACAATGAGCAGTTCTTC,TRBV27,TRBJ2-1,NA,NA
CASSPPGTGGMNTEAFF,TGTGCCAGCTCACCCCCCGGGACAGGGGGTATGAACACTGAAGCTTTCTTT,TRBV18,TRBJ1-1,NA,TRBD1
CASSPTGTFSPLHF,TGTGCCAGCAGTCCGACAGGGACCTTTTCACCCCTCCACTTT,TRBV28,TRBJ1-6,NA,TRBD1
CSVAMSSYEQYF,TGCAGCGTTGCCATGAGCTCCTACGAGCAGTACTTC,TRBV29-1,TRBJ2-7,NA,NA
CATHQAGRNEKLFF,TGTGCCACCCACCAAGCAGGGAGGAATGAAAAACTGTTTTTT,TRBV19,TRBJ1-4,NA,NA
CASSSPHRDSNGYTF,TGTGCCAGCAGTTCCCCACACAGGGATTCGAATGGCTACACCTTC,TRBV28,TRBJ1-2,NA,NA
CASRTGTGYFTSYNEQFF,TGTGCCAGCAGGACCGGGACAGGGTATTTTACCTCCTACAATGAGCAGTTCTTC,TRBV7-3,TRBJ2-1,NA,TRBD1
CASSLSQGASYGYTF,TGTGCCAGCAGCTTAAGTCAGGGGGCGAGCTATGGCTACACCTTC,TRBV5-4,TRBJ1-2,few,TRBD1
CSVQDRETQYF,TGCAGTGTACAGGATCGGGAGACCCAGTACTTC,TRBV20-1,TRBJ2-5,few,NA
CASSEAGQGIGYTF,TGTGCCAGCAGTGAAGCTGGGCAGGGAATTGGCTACACCTTC,TRBV2,TRBJ1-2,few,NA
CASREQFSRPQHF,TGTGCCAGCAGGGAACAGTTCTCGAGGCCCCAGCATTTT,TRBV28,TRBJ1-5,NA,NA
CASSRGPGTNEKLFF,TGTGCCAGCTCACGAGGGCCCGGAACTAATGAAAAACTGTTTTTT,TRBV18,TRBJ1-4,once,NA
CASSIFTDRGSGNTIYF,TGTGCCAGTAGTATATTCACGGACAGGGGCTCTGGAAACACCATATATTTT,TRBV19,TRBJ1-3,NA,TRBD1
CASSHLQGGSTDTQYF,TGCGCCAGCAGCCATCTGCAGGGGGGTAGCACAGATACGCAGTATTTT,TRBV4-1,TRBJ2-3,NA,NA
CASSMWRGTIDGYTF,TGTGCCAGTAGTATGTGGAGGGGCACGATAGATGGCTACACCTTC,TRBV19,TRBJ1-2,NA,NA